A single sample is the source of the 5 T cell receptor beta chains below, sequenced in a study of tumor and adjacent non-tumor tissue in lung cancer. Three rounds of nested PCR, following a modified ARM-PCR protocol, produced the TCRbeta library. MiXCR, applied by TCRdb to the multiplex PCR reads, yields one record per CDR3 protein. The profile shows about 82,000 distinct CDR3 sequences, around four fifths of them singletons. RNA was extracted from bulk tissue without any cell sorting. Sequenced material: lung tumor tissue. The origin of the receptors is a woman in her fifties or sixties with non-small cell lung cancer.

This clonotype was detected once. Since the CDR3 does not end with the conserved phenylalanine or tryptophan, this likely comes from a read error. The V and J genes are TRBV11-2 and TRBJ2-2; D might be TRBD1 or TRBD2, each matching 7 bases. This CDR3 is built from 16 residues. Germline V gene data show CDR1 as SGHAT and CDR2 as FQNNGV. Trimming removed 6 bases at V and 3 bases at J, with 17 bases between. The CDR3 nucleotides are TGTGCCAGCAGTGGACTCCAGGGGGGGGACACCGGGGAGCTGTTTTCT. Amino acids: CASSGLQGGDTGELFS.

The V call is TRBV28, the J call TRBJ1-2; a possible D gene is TRBD1 (5 bases). The V gene's germline CDR1 is MDHEN and CDR2 SYDVKM. The V gene lost 6 bases and the J gene lost 4 bases, with 12 bases spanning the gap. The CDR3 covers 13 residues. The CDR3 DNA sequence: TGTGCCAGCAGGGCGGCAGGGTGCTATGGCTACACCTTC. This sequence encodes CASRAAGCYGYTF.

This rearrangement joins TRBV6-5 to TRBJ2-2; a weak D match, TRBD2 (5 bases). Trimming took 9 bases from V and 0 from J, leaving 14 bases between them. The germline CDR1 and CDR2 sequences are MNHEY and SVGAGI. The CDR3 totals 15 residues. CDR3 bases: TGTGCCAGTTGCATCAGGAGGCCGAACACCGGGGAGCTGTTTTTT. This encodes CASCIRRPNTGELFF.

The gene calls are TRBV6-2 or TRBV6-3 and TRBJ2-7; D is possibly TRBD2 (6 bases). Trimming left V 9 bases short and J 2 bases short, with 20 bases between. From germline, CDR1 is MNHEY and CDR2 SVGEGT. This CDR3 is 15 amino acids long. The CDR3 here is CARRRGGAGTYEQYF. CDR3 nucleotides: TGTGCCAGAAGGCGCGGAGGTGCGGGGACCTACGAGCAGTACTTC.

Points on this clonotype: A much more abundant neighbour one base away suggests this may be a read error. V and J are TRBV20-1 and TRBJ2-3; D might be TRBD1 (5 bases). The CDR3 loop spans 14 amino acids. Germline loops: CDR1 DFQATT, CDR2 SNEGSKA (reference sequence). Trimming stripped 4 bases from V and 3 bases from J, with 14 bases between. The CDR3 region is CSATTTVLTDTQYF. The CDR3 nucleotides are TGCAGTGCTACGACGACAGTGTTAACAGATACGCAGTATTTT.